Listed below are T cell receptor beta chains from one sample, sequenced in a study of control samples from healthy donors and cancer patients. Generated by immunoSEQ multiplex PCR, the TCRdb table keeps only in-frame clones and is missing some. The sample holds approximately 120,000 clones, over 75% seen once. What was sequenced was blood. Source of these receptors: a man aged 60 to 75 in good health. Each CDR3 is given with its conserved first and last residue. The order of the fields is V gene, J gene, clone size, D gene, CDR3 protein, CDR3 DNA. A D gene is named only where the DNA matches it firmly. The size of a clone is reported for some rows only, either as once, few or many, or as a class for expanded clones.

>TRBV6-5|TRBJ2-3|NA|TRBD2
CATSDSGGARDTQYF
TGTGCCACCTCAGATAGCGGGGGGGCGAGAGATACGCAGTATTTT
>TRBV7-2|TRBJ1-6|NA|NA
CASSRQRYNSPLHF
TGTGCCAGCAGTCGACAGCGCTATAATTCACCCCTCCACTTT
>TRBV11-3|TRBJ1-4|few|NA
CASSPPGYEKLFF
TGTGCCAGCAGCCCCCCAGGGTATGAAAAACTGTTTTTT
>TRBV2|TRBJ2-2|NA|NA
CASSRAGTNFLRGELFF
TGTGCCAGCAGCCGGGCAGGTACGAATTTTCTTCGCGGGGAGCTGTTTTTT
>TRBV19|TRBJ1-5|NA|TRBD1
CASSIGTGGFGNQPQHF
TGTGCCAGTAGTATAGGGACAGGGGGCTTCGGCAATCAGCCCCAGCATTTT
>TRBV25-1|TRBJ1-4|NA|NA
CASSVQHSANEKLFF
TGTGCCAGCAGTGTACAGCATAGTGCTAATGAAAAACTGTTTTTT
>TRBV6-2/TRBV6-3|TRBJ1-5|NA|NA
CASSYSPVARARGSNQPQHF
TGTGCCAGCAGTTACTCACCCGTAGCGCGGGCTAGGGGAAGCAATCAGCCCCAGCATTTT
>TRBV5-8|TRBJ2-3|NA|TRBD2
CASSSGTSGGSSTDTQYF
TGTGCCAGCAGCTCTGGGACTAGCGGGGGATCTAGCACAGATACGCAGTATTTT
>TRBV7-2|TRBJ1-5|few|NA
CASSPTRGANQPQHF
TGTGCCAGCAGCCCAACGCGGGGGGCTAATCAGCCCCAGCATTTT
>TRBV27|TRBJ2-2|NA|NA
CASSLLGPNPNTGELFF
TGTGCCAGCAGTTTATTGGGACCGAACCCGAACACCGGGGAGCTGTTTTTT
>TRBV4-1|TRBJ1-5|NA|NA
CASSQDQGGQPQHF
TGCGCCAGCAGCCAAGATCAAGGGGGTCAGCCCCAGCATTTT
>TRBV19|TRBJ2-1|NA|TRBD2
CASSIPPTSPGGGEQFF
TGTGCCAGTAGTATCCCCCCCACTAGTCCGGGCGGGGGTGAGCAGTTCTTC
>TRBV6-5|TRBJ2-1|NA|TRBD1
CATRTGGNNEQFF
TGTGCCACGAGGACAGGTGGAAACAATGAGCAGTTCTTC
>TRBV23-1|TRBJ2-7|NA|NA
CASSQQTGSSYEQYF
TGCGCCAGCAGTCAGCAGACAGGTTCCTCCTACGAGCAGTACTTC
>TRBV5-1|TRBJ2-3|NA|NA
CASSLGGVADTQYF
TGCGCCAGCAGCTTGGGGGGGGTGGCAGATACGCAGTATTTT
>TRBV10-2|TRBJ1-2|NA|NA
CASSVGRVGSGGYTF
TGCGCCAGCAGTGTAGGGAGGGTCGGTAGCGGAGGCTACACCTTC
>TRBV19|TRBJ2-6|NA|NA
CASSRYSGANVLTF
TGTGCCAGTAGCCGCTACTCTGGGGCCAACGTCCTGACTTTC
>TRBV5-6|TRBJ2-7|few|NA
CASSPGHSPEQYF
TGTGCCAGCAGTCCGGGACACTCGCCCGAGCAGTACTTC
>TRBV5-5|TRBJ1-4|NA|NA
CASSEFTINEKLFF
TGTGCCAGCAGCGAATTTACAATAAATGAAAAACTGTTTTTT
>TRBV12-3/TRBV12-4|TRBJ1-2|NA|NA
CASSSRSYGYTF
TGTGCCAGCAGTTCCAGGAGCTATGGCTACACCTTC
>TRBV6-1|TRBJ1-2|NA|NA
CASSEFQDKIRYGYTF
TGTGCCAGCAGTGAATTCCAGGATAAAATCCGCTATGGCTACACCTTC
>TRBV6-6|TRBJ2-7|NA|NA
CASSLAGTYEQYF
TGTGCCAGCAGTTTGGCAGGGACCTACGAGCAGTACTTC
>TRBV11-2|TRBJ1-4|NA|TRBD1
CASSYPREGQEKLFF
TGTGCCAGCAGCTACCCGAGGGAGGGACAGGAAAAACTGTTTTTT
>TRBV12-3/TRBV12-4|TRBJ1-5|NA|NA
CASSFGADQPQHF
TGTGCCAGCAGTTTTGGGGCAGATCAGCCCCAGCATTTT
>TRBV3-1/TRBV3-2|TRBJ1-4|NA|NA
CASSLRGFATNEKLFF
TGTGCCAGCAGCCTACGGGGGTTCGCAACTAATGAAAAACTGTTTTTT
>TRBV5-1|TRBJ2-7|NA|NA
CASSLGGTYEQYF
TGCGCCAGCAGCTTGGGAGGTACCTACGAGCAGTACTTC
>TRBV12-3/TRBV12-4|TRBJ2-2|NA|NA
CASSLGRPGELFF
TGTGCCAGCAGTTTAGGTCGACCCGGGGAGCTGTTTTTT
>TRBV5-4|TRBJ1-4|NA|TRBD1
CASSPTGGINEKLFF
TGTGCCAGCAGCCCCACAGGGGGCATAAATGAAAAACTGTTTTTT
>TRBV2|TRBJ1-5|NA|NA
CASSESAGLGQPQHF
TGTGCCAGCAGTGAGTCGGCAGGACTGGGTCAGCCCCAGCATTTT
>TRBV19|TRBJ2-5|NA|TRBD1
CASSDRGRLETQYF
TGTGCCAGTAGCGACAGGGGAAGGTTAGAGACCCAGTACTTC
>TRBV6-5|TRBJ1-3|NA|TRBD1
CASSGTASGNTIYF
TGTGCCAGCAGCGGGACAGCCTCTGGAAACACCATATATTTT
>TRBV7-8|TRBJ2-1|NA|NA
CASSLKLRLAKTNEQFF
TGTGCCAGCAGCTTAAAATTAAGGCTAGCGAAAACCAATGAGCAGTTCTTC
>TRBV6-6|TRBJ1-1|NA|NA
CASSLNRDAEAFF
TGTGCCAGCAGTTTAAATAGGGACGCTGAAGCTTTCTTT
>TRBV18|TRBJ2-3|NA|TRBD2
CASSPRTSGGAEFW
TGTGCCAGCTCACCCCGGACTAGCGGGGGGGCCGAGTTCTGG
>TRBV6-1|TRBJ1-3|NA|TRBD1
CASSEARGLGGNTIYF
TGTGCCAGCAGTGAAGCCAGGGGGCTGGGTGGAAACACCATATATTTT
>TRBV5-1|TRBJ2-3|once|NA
CASSPVDTTDTQYF
TGCGCCAGCAGCCCGGTGGACACTACAGATACGCAGTATTTT
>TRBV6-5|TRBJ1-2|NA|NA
CASSYSYVPNYGYTF
TGTGCCAGCAGTTACTCGTACGTGCCTAACTATGGCTACACCTTC
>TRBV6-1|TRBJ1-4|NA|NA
CASSEARQGPATNEKLFF
TGTGCCAGCAGTGAAGCTCGGCAGGGGCCAGCAACTAATGAAAAACTGTTTTTT
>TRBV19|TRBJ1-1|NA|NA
CASSILRGSSNPEAFF
TGTGCCAGTAGTATACTCCGGGGTTCGTCTAACCCTGAAGCTTTCTTT
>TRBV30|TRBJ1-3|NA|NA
CARTTGNTIYF
TGTGCCCGCACTACTGGAAACACCATATATTTT
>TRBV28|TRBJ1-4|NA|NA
CASSLLTGQLFF
TGTGCCAGCAGTTTATTGACAGGCCAACTGTTTTTT
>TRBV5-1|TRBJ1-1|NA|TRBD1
CASLGQGDNTEAFF
TGCGCCAGCTTGGGACAGGGAGACAACACTGAAGCTTTCTTT
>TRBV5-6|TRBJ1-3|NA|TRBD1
CASSLTGVRLGNTIYF
TGTGCCAGCAGCTTGACAGGGGTCCGGCTTGGAAACACCATATATTTT
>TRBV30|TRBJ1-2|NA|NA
CAWSRTVDGYTF
TGTGCCTGGAGTAGGACGGTCGATGGCTACACCTTC
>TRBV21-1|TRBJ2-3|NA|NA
CASSSRVDSTDTQYF
TGTGCCAGCAGCAGCAGGGTAGATAGCACAGATACGCAGTATTTT
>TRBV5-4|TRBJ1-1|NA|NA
CASTPSGSVMNTEAFF
TGTGCCAGCACCCCCTCCGGCTCAGTCATGAACACTGAAGCTTTCTTT
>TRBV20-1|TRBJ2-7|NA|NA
CSASGAPGSYF
TGCAGTGCTAGTGGGGCTCCCGGCTCGTACTTC
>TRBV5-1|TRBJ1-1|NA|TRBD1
CASSSAKDRGEAFF
TGCGCCAGCAGCTCCGCTAAGGACAGGGGAGAAGCTTTCTTT
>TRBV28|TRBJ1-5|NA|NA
CASSLGPNSNQPQHF
TGTGCCAGCAGTTTGGGACCGAATAGCAATCAGCCCCAGCATTTT
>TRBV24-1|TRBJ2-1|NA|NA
CATSEQLYNEQFF
TGTGCCACCAGTGAACAGCTTTACAATGAGCAGTTCTTC